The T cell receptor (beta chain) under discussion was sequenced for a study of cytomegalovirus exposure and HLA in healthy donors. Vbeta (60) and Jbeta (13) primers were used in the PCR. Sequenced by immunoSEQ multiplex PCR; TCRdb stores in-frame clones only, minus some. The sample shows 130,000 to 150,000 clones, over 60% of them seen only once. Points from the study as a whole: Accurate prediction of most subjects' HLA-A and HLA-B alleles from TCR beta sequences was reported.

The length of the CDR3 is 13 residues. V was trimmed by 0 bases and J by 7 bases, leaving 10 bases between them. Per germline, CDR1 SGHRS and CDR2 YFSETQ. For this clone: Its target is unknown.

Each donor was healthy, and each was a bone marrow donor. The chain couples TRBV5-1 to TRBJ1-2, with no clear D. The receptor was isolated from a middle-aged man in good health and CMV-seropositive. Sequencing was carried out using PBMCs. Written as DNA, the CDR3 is TGCGCCAGCAGCTTGGAGGTCGGAGGTGGCTACACCTTC. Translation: CASSLEVGGGYTF.